This entry concerns a single T cell receptor (beta chain). Original handling: Reference gene primer amplification yielded estimated nucleated cell counts. This table comes from immunoSEQ multiplex PCR, and its TCRdb copy is limited to in-frame clones, with some not included. D and trimming were read from the DNA, whereas the V and J calls and clone size are those reported in that table. The table records roughly 230,000 clones, 89% of them present only once. Trimming cost V 11 bases and J 1 base; bases outside gene matches: 8. Germline V lookup: CDR1 WSHSY, CDR2 SAAADI. The CDR3 extends over 14 amino acids. The data derive from a study of blood T cell repertoires in COVID-19.

The source is a middle-aged woman who had recovered from COVID-19. The chain is built from TRBV10-2 and TRBJ1-5, with 7 bases fitting TRBD1. The sample comprised peripheral blood. CDR3 amino acids: CAEGGQLSNQPQHF. DNA of the CDR3: TGCGCCGAGGGGGGACAGCTAAGCAATCAGCCCCAGCATTTT.